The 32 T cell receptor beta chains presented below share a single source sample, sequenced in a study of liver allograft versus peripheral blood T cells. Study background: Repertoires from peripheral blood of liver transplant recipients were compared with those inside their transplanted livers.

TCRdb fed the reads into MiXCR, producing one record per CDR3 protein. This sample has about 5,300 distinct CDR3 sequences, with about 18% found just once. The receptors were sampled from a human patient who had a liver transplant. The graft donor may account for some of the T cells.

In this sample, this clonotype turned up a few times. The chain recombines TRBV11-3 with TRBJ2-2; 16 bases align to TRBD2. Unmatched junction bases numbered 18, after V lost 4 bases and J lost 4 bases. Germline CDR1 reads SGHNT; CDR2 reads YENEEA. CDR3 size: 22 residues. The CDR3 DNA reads TGTGCCAGCAGCTCTCCCCGACTCACGGGACTAGCGGGAGGGTTTCGCACCGGGGAGCTGTTTTTT. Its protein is CASSSPRLTGLAGGFRTGELFF.

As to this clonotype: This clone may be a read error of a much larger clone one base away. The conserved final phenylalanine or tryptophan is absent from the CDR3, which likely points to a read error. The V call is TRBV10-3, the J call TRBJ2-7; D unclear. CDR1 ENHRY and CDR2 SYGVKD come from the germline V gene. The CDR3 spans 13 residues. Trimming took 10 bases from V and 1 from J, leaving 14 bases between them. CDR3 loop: CASSRSTSYEQYY. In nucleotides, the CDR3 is TGTGCCAGCAGCCGGTCTACTTCCTACGAGCAGTACTAC.

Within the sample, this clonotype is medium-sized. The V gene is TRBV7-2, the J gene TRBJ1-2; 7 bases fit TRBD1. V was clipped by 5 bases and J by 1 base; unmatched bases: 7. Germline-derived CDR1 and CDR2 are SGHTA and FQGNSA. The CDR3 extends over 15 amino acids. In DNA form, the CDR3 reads TGTGCCAGCAGCGAGGACAGGAACGTTAACTATGGCTACACCTTC. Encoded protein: CASSEDRNVNYGYTF.

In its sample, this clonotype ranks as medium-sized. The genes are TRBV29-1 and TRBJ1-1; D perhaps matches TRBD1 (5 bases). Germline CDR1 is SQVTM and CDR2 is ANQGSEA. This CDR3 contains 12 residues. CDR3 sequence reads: CSQSQGLTEAFF. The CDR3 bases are TGCAGTCAGTCGCAGGGTCTAACTGAAGCTTTCTTT.

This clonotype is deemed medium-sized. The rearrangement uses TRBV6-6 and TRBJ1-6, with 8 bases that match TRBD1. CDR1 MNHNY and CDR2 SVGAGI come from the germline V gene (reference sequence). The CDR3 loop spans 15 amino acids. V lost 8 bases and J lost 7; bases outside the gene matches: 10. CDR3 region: CASYSGGWVNSPLHF. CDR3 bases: TGTGCCAGCTATTCAGGGGGCTGGGTGAATTCACCCCTCCACTTT.

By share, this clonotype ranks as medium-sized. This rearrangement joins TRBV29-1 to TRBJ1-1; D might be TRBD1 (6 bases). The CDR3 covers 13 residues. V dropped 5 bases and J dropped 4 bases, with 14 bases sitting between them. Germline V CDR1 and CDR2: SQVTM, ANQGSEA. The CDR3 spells CSVRGAVFTEAFF. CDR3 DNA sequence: TGCAGCGTTCGGGGGGCCGTCTTCACTGAAGCTTTCTTT.

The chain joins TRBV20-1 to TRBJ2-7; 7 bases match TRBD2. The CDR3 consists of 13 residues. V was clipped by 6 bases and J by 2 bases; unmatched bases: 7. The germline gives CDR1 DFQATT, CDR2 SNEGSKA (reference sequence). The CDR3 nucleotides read TGCAGTGCCAGACTAGCTTTTCCCTACGAGCAGTACTTC. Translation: CSARLAFPYEQYF.

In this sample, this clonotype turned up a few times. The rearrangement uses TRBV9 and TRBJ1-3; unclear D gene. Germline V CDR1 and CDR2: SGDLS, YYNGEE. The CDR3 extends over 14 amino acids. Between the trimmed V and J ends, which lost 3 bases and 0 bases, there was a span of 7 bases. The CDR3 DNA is TGTGCCAGCAGCGCAGCGTACTCTGGAAACACCATATATTTT. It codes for CASSAAYSGNTIYF.

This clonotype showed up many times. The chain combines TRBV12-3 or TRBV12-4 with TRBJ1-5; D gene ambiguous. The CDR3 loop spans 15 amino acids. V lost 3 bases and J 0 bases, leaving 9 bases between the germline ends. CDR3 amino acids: CASSFGRYSNQPQHF. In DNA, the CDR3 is TGTGCCAGCAGTTTTGGACGGTATAGCAATCAGCCCCAGCATTTT.

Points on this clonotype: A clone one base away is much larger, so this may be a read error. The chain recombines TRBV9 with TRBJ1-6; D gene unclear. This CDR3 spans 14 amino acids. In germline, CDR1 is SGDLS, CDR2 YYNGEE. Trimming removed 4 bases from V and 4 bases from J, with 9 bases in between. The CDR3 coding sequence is TGTGCCAGCAGCTTAGCAGGATATAATTCACCCCTCCACTTT. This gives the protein CASSLAGYNSPLHF.

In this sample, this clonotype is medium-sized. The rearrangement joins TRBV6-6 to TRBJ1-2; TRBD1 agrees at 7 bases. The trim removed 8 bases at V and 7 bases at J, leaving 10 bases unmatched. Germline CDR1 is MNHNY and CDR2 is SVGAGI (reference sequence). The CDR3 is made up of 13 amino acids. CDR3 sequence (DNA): TGTGCCAGCGTGACAGGGAGGGAAGGTGGCTACACCTTC. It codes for CASVTGREGGYTF.

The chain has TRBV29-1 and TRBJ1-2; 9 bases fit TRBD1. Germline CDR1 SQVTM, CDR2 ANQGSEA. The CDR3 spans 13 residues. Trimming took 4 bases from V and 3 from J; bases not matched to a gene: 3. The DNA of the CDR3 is TGCAGCGTTGGGGACAGGGCGGACTATGGCTACACCTTC. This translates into CSVGDRADYGYTF. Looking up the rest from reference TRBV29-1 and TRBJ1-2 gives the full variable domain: SAVISQKPSRDICQRGTSLTIQCQVDSQVTMMFWYRQQPGQSLTLIATANQGSEATYESGFVIDKFPISRPNLTFSTLTVSNMSPEDSSIYLCSVGDRADYGYTFGSGTRLTVV.

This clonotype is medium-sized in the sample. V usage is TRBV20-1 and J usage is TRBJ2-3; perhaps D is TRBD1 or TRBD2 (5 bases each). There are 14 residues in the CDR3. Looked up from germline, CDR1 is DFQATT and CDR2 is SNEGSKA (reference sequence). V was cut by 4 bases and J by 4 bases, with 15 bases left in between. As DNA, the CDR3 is TGCAGTGCTACGGGGTCAGGGAGATCAGATACGCAGTATTTT. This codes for CSATGSGRSDTQYF.

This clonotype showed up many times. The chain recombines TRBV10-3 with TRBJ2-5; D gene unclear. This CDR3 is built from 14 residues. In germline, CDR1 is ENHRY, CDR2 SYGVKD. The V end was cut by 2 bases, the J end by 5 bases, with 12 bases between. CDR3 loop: CAISEGASGETQYF. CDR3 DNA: TGTGCCATCAGTGAGGGTGCGTCCGGGGAGACCCAGTACTTC.

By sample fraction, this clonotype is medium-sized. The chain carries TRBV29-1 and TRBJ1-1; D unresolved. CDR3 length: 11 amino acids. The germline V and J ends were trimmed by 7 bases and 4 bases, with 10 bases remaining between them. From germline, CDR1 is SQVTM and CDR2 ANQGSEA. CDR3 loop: CSAHRGTEAFF. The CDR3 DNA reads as TGCAGCGCCCACAGAGGCACTGAAGCTTTCTTT. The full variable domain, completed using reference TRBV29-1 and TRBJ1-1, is SAVISQKPSRDICQRGTSLTIQCQVDSQVTMMFWYRQQPGQSLTLIATANQGSEATYESGFVIDKFPISRPNLTFSTLTVSNMSPEDSSIYLCSAHRGTEAFFGQGTRLTVV.

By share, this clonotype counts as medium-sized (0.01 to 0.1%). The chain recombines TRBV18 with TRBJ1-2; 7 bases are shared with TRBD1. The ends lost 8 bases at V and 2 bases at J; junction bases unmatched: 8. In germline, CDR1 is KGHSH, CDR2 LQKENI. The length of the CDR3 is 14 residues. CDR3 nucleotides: TGTGCCAGCCTGAAGGACAGGATGAACTATGGCTACACCTTC. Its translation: CASLKDRMNYGYTF.

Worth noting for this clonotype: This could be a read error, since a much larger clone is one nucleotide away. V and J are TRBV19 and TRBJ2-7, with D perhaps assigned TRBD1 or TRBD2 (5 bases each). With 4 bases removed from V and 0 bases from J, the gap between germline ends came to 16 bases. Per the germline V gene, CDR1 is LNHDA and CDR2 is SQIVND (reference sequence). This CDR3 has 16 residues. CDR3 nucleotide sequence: TGTGCCAGTAGTAACAAAACGGGGACCTTCTCCTACGAGCAGTACTTC. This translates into CASSNKTGTFSYEQYF.

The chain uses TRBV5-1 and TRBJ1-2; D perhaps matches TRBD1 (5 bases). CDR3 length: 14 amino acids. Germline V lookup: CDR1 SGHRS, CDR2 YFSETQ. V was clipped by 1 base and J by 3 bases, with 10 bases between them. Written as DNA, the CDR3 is TGCGCCAGCAGCTTGAGGGGTCTGGACTATGGCTACACCTTC. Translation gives CASSLRGLDYGYTF.

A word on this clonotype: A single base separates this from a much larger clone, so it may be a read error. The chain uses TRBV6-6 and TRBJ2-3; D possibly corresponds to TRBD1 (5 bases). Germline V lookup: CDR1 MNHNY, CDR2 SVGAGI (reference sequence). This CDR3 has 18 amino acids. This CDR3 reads CANSSLQGRTISTDTQYF. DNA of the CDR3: TGTGCCAACAGTTCCCTCCAGGGCAGGACGATTAGCACAGATACGCAGTATTTT.

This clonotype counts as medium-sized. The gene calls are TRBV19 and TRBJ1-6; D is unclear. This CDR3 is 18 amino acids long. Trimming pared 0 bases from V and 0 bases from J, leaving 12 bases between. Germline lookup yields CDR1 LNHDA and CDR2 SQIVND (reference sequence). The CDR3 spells CASSIDGPPSSYNSPLHF. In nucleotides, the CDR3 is TGTGCCAGTAGTATAGACGGACCGCCGAGCTCCTATAATTCACCCCTCCACTTT.

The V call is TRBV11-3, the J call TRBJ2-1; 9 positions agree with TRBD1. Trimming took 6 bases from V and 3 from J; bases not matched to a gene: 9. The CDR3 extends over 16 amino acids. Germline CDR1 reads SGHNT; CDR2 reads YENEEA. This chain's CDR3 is CASSTTGTGIYNEQFF. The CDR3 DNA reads TGTGCCAGCAGTACCACCGGGACAGGGATCTACAATGAGCAGTTCTTC.

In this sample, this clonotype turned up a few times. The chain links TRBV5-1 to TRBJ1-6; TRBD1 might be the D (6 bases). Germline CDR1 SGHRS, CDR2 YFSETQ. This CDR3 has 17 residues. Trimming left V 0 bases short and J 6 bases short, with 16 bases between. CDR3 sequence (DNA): TGCGCCAGCAGCTTGGCCCCAACCGGGGGGGCTAATTCACCCCTCCACTTT. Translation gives CASSLAPTGGANSPLHF.

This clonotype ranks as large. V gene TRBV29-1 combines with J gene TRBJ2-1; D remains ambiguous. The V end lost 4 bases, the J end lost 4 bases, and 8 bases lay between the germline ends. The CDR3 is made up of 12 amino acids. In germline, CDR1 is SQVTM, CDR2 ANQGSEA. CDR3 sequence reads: CSVGTGYNEQFF. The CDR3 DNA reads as TGCAGCGTTGGGACGGGTTACAATGAGCAGTTCTTC.

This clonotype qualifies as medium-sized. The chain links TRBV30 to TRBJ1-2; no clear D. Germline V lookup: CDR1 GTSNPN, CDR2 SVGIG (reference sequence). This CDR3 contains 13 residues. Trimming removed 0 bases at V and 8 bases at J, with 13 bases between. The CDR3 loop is CAWSVGVTWGYTF. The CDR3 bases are TGTGCCTGGAGTGTCGGGGTCACATGGGGCTACACCTTC.

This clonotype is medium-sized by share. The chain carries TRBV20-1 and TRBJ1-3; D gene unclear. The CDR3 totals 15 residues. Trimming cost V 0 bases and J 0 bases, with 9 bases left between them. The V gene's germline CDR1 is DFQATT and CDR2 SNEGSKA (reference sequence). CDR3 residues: CSARDSRSSGNTIYF. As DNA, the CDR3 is TGCAGTGCTAGAGATTCACGTAGCTCTGGAAACACCATATATTTT.

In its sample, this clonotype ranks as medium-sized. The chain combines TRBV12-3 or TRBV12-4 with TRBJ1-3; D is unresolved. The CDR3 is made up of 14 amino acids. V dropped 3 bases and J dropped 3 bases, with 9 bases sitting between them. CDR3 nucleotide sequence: TGTGCCAGCAGTTTCCGGGGTGGTGGAAACACCATATATTTT. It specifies CASSFRGGGNTIYF.

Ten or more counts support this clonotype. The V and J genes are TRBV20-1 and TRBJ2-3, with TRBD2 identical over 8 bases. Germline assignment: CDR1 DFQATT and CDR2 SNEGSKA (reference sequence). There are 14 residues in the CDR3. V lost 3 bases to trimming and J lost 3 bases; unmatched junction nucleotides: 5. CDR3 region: CSASRGGPTDTQYF. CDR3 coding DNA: TGCAGTGCTAGTCGGGGGGGGCCGACAGATACGCAGTATTTT.

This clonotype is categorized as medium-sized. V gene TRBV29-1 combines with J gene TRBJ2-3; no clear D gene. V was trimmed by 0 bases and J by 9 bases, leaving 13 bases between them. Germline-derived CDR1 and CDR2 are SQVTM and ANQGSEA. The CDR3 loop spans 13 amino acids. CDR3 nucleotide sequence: TGCAGCGTTGAAGATCAGGCGCCTGACACGCAGTATTTT. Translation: CSVEDQAPDTQYF.

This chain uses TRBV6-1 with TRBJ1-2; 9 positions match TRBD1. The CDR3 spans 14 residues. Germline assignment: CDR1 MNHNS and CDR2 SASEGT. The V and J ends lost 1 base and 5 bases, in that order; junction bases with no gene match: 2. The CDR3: CASSEVQGAYGYTF. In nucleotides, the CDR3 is TGTGCCAGCAGTGAAGTACAGGGGGCTTATGGCTACACCTTC.

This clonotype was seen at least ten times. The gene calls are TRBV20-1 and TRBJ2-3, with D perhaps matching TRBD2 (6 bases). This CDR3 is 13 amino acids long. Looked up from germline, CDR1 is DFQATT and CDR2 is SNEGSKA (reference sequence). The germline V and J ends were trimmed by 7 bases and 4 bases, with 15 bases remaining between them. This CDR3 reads CSEGGTRADTQYF. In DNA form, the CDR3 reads TGCAGTGAAGGCGGGACCCGCGCAGATACGCAGTATTTT.

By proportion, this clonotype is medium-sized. CDR3 nucleotides: TGTGCCAGCAGTTGGGACCAGTGGAGCAATCAGCCCCAGCATTTT. Residues: CASSWDQWSNQPQHF. This sequence joins TRBV28 and TRBJ1-5; tentative D call: TRBD1 (5 bases). V lost 4 bases and J 1 base, leaving 11 bases between the germline ends. CDR1 MDHEN and CDR2 SYDVKM come from the germline V gene. The length of the CDR3 is 15 residues.

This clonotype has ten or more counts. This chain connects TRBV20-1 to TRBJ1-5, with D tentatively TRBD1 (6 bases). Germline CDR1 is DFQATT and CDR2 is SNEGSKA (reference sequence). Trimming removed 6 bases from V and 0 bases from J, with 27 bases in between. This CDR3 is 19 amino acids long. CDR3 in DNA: TGCAGTGCCAGGGGAAGTTTGGCAGGGAAAAATTATAGCAATCAGCCCCAGCATTTT. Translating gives CSARGSLAGKNYSNQPQHF.